This entry is about one T cell receptor (beta chain). The antigen remains unidentified. The source of the sample is a study of early T cells in non-severe SARS-CoV-2 infection. Overall study: Sequenced bulk RNA came from whole blood that was unsorted, and chains were unpaired.

Whole-study results and caveats: Anti-spike CD8 specificities were favored by VDJdb matching, whose results missed private and CD4 specificities.

The germline V and J ends were trimmed by 4 bases and 6 bases, with 16 bases remaining between them. The CDR3 has 14 amino acids. The germline V gene encodes CDR1 DFQATT and CDR2 SNEGSKA (reference sequence). Each cDNA molecule carried a unique molecular identifier. TCRdb fed the 5' RACE reads into MiXCR, producing one record per CDR3 protein. This table holds roughly 110,000 distinct CDR3 sequences, around 10% found once. The V gene is TRBV20-1, the J gene TRBJ2-4, with a possible D match to TRBD2 (6 bases). The origin of this receptor is an adult who was a healthcare worker with PCR-confirmed SARS-CoV-2 infection or an uninfected control (not recorded which). Sequenced sample: whole blood. This CDR3 reads CSAIRGMGRNIQYF. CDR3 DNA: TGCAGTGCTATTCGCGGGATGGGTAGAAACATTCAGTACTTC.